The subject of this entry is one T cell receptor beta chain. Its target is not known. This specimen comes from a study of PD-L1 blockade in urothelial cancer. Overall study context: Patients arrived having already received 0 to 3 prior chemotherapy regimens. After treatment start, blood was analyzed at 3 weeks (second dose) and at 6 weeks. Findings and caveats of the study: Tumor-associated blood clones were expanded more by durable-benefit patients at 3 weeks.

Synthetic templates analogous to TCR were spiked into all PCRs individually. The table came from immunoSEQ multiplex PCR; TCRdb's copy has only in-frame clones and leaves some out. The sample contains some 100,000 clones, about 90% of which appear only once. The CDR3 is 13 amino acids. From germline, CDR1 is MGHRA and CDR2 YSYEKL. Trimming pared 4 bases from V and 2 bases from J, leaving 9 bases between. This receptor was obtained from a woman older than 75 with urothelial cancer. The genes are TRBV4-1 and TRBJ2-7; weak D call: TRBD2 (6 bases). The specimen comprised PBMCs, sampled around atezolizumab (anti-PD-L1) treatment. The chain's CDR3 is CASSLGTAYEQYF. The CDR3, as DNA: TGCGCCAGCAGCCTCGGGACTGCCTACGAGCAGTACTTC.